These T cell receptor beta chains were read from a single sample in a study of liver allograft versus peripheral blood T cells. TCRdb recomputed calls from the reads with MiXCR, one row per CDR3 protein. This table has some 14,000 distinct CDR3 sequences, 18% appearing once. Receptors originate from a human patient who had a liver transplant. The T cells may partly be graft donor cells. CDR3s include the opening cysteine and the closing phenylalanine or tryptophan. D genes are given only for firm matches. For some rows the clone size is stated as once, few or many, or as a class when expanded; others skip it.

v_gene,j_gene,d_gene,abundance,CDR3nt,CDR3aa
TRBV20-1,TRBJ2-5,TRBD2,-,TGCAGTGCTAGAGCCACTAGCGGGCCGAGGGGGGAGACCCAGTACTTC,CSARATSGPRGETQYF
TRBV18,TRBJ2-2,-,medium-sized,TGTGCCAGCTCAGCCCCTTCTTCCGGGACACTGAACACCGGGGAGCTGTTTTTT,CASSAPSSGTLNTGELFF
TRBV19,TRBJ1-6,-,medium-sized,TGTGCCAGTAGTCCCCAGGGGTACGAGCGATCACCCCTCCACTTT,CASSPQGYERSPLHF
TRBV12-3/TRBV12-4,TRBJ1-2,TRBD1,many,TGTGCCAGCAGTTTAGTTCCCAGGGGGCCAGGTATGAGAGGCTACACCTTC,CASSLVPRGPGMRGYTF
TRBV5-6,TRBJ1-5,-,-,TGTGCCAGCAGCCCCGGACAGACTAATCAGCCCCAGCATTTT,CASSPGQTNQPQHF
TRBV5-1,TRBJ2-7,-,-,TGCGCCAGCAGCTCTCCTGACAGAGCCTACGAGCAGTACTTC,CASSSPDRAYEQYF
TRBV27,TRBJ1-4,-,-,TGTGCCAGCAGGAGGGCAGGGCTTAATGAAAAACTGTTTTTT,CASRRAGLNEKLFF
TRBV19,TRBJ1-6,-,medium-sized,TGTGCCAGTAGTGCCCGGGACAAGGATAATTCACCCCTCCACTTT,CASSARDKDNSPLHF
TRBV5-4,TRBJ2-7,TRBD2,few,TGTGCCAGCAGCTTGGGCCGGGAGGGCCGGGAGCAGTACTTC,CASSLGREGREQYF
TRBV18,TRBJ1-1,-,medium-sized,TGTGCCAGCTCACCAGGTTCATCGGGGACTGAAGCTTTCTTT,CASSPGSSGTEAFF
TRBV29-1,TRBJ1-1,TRBD1,medium-sized,TGCAGCGGGGGACAGGGACGAACTGAAGCTTTCTTT,CSGGQGRTEAFF
TRBV10-3,TRBJ2-7,TRBD1,many,TGTGCCATCAGCGGGGACAGGGGCCGTCCCTACGAGCAGTACTTC,CAISGDRGRPYEQYF
TRBV20-1,TRBJ2-1,TRBD2,-,TGCAGTGCTAGAACTAGCGGTCGAGAGCAGTTCTTC,CSARTSGREQFF
TRBV6-6,TRBJ2-7,TRBD1,many,TGTGCCAGCAAGAGGGACAGGGGGCTTTACGAGCAGTACTTC,CASKRDRGLYEQYF
TRBV30,TRBJ1-4,TRBD1,few,TGTGCCTGGAGTCCGCCGGGACAGGGGAATGAAAAACTGTTTTTT,CAWSPPGQGNEKLFF
TRBV30,TRBJ2-7,TRBD2,many,TGTGCCTGGAGTAGGGCTAGCGGGGGTGGATTCGAGCAGTACTTC,CAWSRASGGGFEQYF
TRBV28,TRBJ2-3,-,few,TGTGCCAGCAGTTTACTGTCCCTAAGCACAGATACGCAGTATTTT,CASSLLSLSTDTQYF
TRBV9,TRBJ2-2,-,-,TGTGCCAGCAGCGTACCGGGGGACATTTTGAACACCGGGGAGCTGTTTTTT,CASSVPGDILNTGELFF
TRBV29-1,TRBJ2-3,TRBD1,many,TGCAGCGTTGAAGGGGGACAGGGTTCTTTCACAGATACGCAGTATTTT,CSVEGGQGSFTDTQYF
TRBV7-2,TRBJ2-1,-,few,TGTGCCAGCAGCTTAGCCTCTTATGACGGGAATGAGCAGTTCTTC,CASSLASYDGNEQFF
TRBV11-1,TRBJ1-4,-,few,TGTGCCAGCAGCGACCGATCCGATGAAAAACTGTTTTTT,CASSDRSDEKLFF
TRBV29-1,TRBJ2-2,TRBD2,medium-sized,TGCAGCGCAACTGGGGGGGTAAAGTACGGGGAGCTGTTTTTT,CSATGGVKYGELFF
TRBV6-6,TRBJ1-5,-,many,TGTGCCAGCCGGGGCGAGCTCTATCAGCCCCAGCATTTT,CASRGELYQPQHF
TRBV20-1,TRBJ2-4,TRBD2,-,TGCAGTGCCGCCACATCTCAGCGGGGCCTAGCCAAAAACATTCAGTACTTC,CSAATSQRGLAKNIQYF
TRBV6-1,TRBJ2-3,TRBD2,many,TGTGCCAGCAGGTTGATCGGGACTAGCGGCACAGATACGCAGTATTTT,CASRLIGTSGTDTQYF
TRBV5-6,TRBJ2-3,-,-,TGTGCCAGCAGCTACGCTAAGGACTCATACACAGATACGCAGTATTTT,CASSYAKDSYTDTQYF
TRBV20-1,TRBJ1-2,TRBD1,-,TGCAGTGCTAGAGATCGGGTGACAGGGGTGTATGGCTACACCTTC,CSARDRVTGVYGYTF
TRBV11-3,TRBJ2-6,-,-,TGTGCCAGCATCCTACACGACAGCTCTGGGGCCAACGTCCTGACTTTC,CASILHDSSGANVLTF
TRBV18,TRBJ1-3,-,medium-sized,TGTGCCAGCTCACCACCCGGGACACGCCACTCTGGAAACACCATATATTTT,CASSPPGTRHSGNTIYF
TRBV6-1,TRBJ1-4,TRBD1,medium-sized,TGTGCCAGCAGCTCGGGACAGGGTAATGAAAAACTGTTTTTT,CASSSGQGNEKLFF
TRBV7-9,TRBJ1-6,-,medium-sized,TGTGCCAGCAGCCCGGGGTCAGGAGATTCACCCCTCCACTTT,CASSPGSGDSPLHF
TRBV14,TRBJ2-3,TRBD2,few,TGTGCCAGCAGCCAGCAGGGAGGGGGCACAGATACGCAGTATTTT,CASSQQGGGTDTQYF
TRBV9,TRBJ2-2,-,few,TGTGCCAGCAGCGTAGTCGTGCCCGGCGGGGCCGGGGAGCTGTTTTTT,CASSVVVPGGAGELFF
TRBV15,TRBJ2-3,-,-,TGTGCCACCAGCACAAGACGACAGACTAGCACAGATACGCAGTATTTT,CATSTRRQTSTDTQYF
TRBV16,TRBJ2-1,-,-,TGTGCCAGCAGCTCGCGTACAGGGATAATTTCTAATGAGCAGTTCTTC,CASSSRTGIISNEQFF
TRBV6-5,TRBJ2-3,-,medium-sized,TGTGCCAGCAGTTACCGAGGTGGCGGGACTAGCACAGATACGCAGTATTTT,CASSYRGGGTSTDTQYF
TRBV7-9,TRBJ1-1,-,many,TGTGCCAGCAGCTTAGCATCCAGGGAGGTTACTGAAGCTTTCTTT,CASSLASREVTEAFF
TRBV29-1,TRBJ2-5,-,-,TGCAGCGTTGGGTCTGGGGCGACCCAGTACTTC,CSVGSGATQYF
TRBV19,TRBJ2-2,TRBD1,-,TGTGCCAGTCGTAGGGACCACAGGGGGCACGACACCGGGGAGCTGTTTTTT,CASRRDHRGHDTGELFF
TRBV30,TRBJ2-7,TRBD2,-,TGTGCCTGGAGTTTTAGGTTTAGCGGGGGGAGTGGCGAGCAGTACTTC,CAWSFRFSGGSGEQYF
TRBV6-5,TRBJ2-5,TRBD2,medium-sized,TGTGCCAGCGGATCCTGGCGGGGGGGTGTTATTGAGACCCAGTACTTC,CASGSWRGGVIETQYF
TRBV27,TRBJ1-5,-,-,TGTGCCAGCAGTTTATTTGGGGTTGGGAGAAGTCAGCCCCAGCATTTT,CASSLFGVGRSQPQHF